This TCR beta chain stems from a study of tumor and adjacent non-tumor tissue in lung cancer. The wider study: Each sample yielded 3.5 million to 4.5 million productive TCRbeta reads on average. Study findings and constraints: Normal lung showed higher cumulative top 100 clone frequency than tumor. Compared with tumor, normal lung showed significantly lower TCR diversity.

Germline V gene sequence: CDR1 SEHNR, CDR2 FQNEAQ (reference sequence). CDR3 length: 14 amino acids. Three rounds of nested PCR, following a modified ARM-PCR protocol, produced the TCRbeta library. TCRdb recomputed calls from the multiplex PCR reads with MiXCR, one row per CDR3 protein. The sample holds about 75,000 distinct CDR3 sequences; around 74% are singletons and the top ten take roughly 12%. The template was RNA from unsorted bulk tissue. Newly diagnosed lung cancer patients had thoracic surgery in China, August–November 2014, without prior chemotherapy. To note about this clonotype: What it recognizes is unknown. At one of its ends the junction is not consistent with the germline gene, which may arise from a read error.

V usage is TRBV7-9 and J usage is TRBJ2-3; tentative D call: TRBD2 (6 bases). The receptor was isolated from a woman aged 50 to 60 with non-small cell lung cancer. Material: lung tumor tissue. The CDR3 region has the DNA TGTGCCAGCACCCCCTCCGGGAGTACAGATATGCAGTATTTT. It specifies CASTPSGSTDMQYF.